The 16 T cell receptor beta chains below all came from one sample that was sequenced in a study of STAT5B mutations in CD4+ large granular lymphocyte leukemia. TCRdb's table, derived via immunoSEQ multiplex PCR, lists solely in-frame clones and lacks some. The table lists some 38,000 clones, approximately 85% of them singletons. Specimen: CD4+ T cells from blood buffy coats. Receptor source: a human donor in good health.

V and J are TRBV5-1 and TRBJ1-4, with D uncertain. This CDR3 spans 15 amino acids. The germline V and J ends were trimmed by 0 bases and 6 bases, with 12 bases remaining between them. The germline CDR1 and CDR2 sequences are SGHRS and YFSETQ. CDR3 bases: TGCGCCAGCAGCTTGGGAACGAGCCTAGATGAAAAACTGTTTTTT. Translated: CASSLGTSLDEKLFF.

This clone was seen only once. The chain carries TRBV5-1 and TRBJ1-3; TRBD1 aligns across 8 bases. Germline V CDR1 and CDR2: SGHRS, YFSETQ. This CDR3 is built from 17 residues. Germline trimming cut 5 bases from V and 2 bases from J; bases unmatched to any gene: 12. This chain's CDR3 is CASSYGQGRAAGNTIYF. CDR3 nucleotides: TGCGCCAGCAGTTACGGACAGGGTAGGGCAGCTGGAAACACCATATATTTT.

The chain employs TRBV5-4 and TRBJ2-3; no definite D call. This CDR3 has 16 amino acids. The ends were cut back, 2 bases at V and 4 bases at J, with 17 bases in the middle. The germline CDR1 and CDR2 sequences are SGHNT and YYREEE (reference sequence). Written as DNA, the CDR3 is TGTGCCAGCAGCTTCCTAACACCATTCCCACCAGATACGCAGTATTTT. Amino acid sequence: CASSFLTPFPPDTQYF.

This CDR3 reads CASRPGGGTQYF. The CDR3 nucleotides are TGTGCCAGCAGACCGGGGGGCGGGACCCAGTACTTC. The gene calls are TRBV7-8 and TRBJ2-5; tentative D call: TRBD2 (7 bases). This CDR3 comprises 12 residues. V lost 6 bases, J lost 7 bases, and 12 bases lay in between. Germline V gene lookup returns CDR1 SGHVS and CDR2 FQNEAQ.

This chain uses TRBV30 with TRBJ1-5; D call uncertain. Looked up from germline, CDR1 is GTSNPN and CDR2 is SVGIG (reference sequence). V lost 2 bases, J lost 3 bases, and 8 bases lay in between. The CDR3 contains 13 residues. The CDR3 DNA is TGTGCCTGGAGTAGGCAGCCCAATCAGCCCCAGCATTTT. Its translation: CAWSRQPNQPQHF.

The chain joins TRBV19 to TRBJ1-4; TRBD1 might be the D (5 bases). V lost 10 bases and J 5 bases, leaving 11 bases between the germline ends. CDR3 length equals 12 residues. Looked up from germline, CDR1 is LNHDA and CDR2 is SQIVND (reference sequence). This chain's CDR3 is CATKGPNEKLFF. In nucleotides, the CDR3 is TGTGCCACTAAGGGACCCAATGAAAAACTGTTTTTT.

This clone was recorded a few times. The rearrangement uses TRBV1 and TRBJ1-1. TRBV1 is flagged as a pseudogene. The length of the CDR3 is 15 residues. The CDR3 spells CTSSQDARSNTEAFF. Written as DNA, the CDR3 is TGCACCAGCAGCCAAGATGCACGCTCGAACACTGAAGCTTTCTTT.

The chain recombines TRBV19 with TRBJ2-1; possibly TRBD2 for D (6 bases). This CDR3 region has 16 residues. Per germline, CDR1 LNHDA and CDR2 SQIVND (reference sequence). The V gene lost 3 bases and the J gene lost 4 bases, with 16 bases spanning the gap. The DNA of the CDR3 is TGTGCCAGTAGTATTGGCGGAGTCGGGACTTACAATGAGCAGTTCTTC. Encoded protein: CASSIGGVGTYNEQFF.

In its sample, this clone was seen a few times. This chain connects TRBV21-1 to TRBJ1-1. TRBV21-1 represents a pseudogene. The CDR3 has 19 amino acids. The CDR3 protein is CASSKYGGRGNRGHTEAFF. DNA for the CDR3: TGTGCCAGCAGCAAGTACGGGGGGCGCGGTAACAGGGGTCACACTGAAGCTTTCTTT.

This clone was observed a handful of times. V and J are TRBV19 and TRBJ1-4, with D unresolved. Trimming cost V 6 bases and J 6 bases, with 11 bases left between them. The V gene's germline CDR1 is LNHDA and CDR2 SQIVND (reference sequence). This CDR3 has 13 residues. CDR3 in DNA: TGTGCCAGTAGGCAGGACTTGGATGAAAAACTGTTTTTT. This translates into CASRQDLDEKLFF. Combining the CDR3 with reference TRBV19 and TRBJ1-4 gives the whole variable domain DGGITQSPKYLFRKEGQNVTLSCEQNLNHDAMYWYRQDPGQGLRLIYYSQIVNDFQKGDIAEGYSVSREKKESFPLTVTSAQKNPTAFYLCASRQDLDEKLFFGSGTQLSVL.

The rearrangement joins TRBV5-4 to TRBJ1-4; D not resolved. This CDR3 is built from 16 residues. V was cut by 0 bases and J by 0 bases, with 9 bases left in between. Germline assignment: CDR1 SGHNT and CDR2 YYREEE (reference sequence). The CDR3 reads CASSLDGQTTNEKLFF. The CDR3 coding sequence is TGTGCCAGCAGCTTGGATGGTCAGACAACTAATGAAAAACTGTTTTTT. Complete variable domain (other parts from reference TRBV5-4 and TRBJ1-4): ETGVTQSPTHLIKTRGQQVTLRCSSQSGHNTVSWYQQALGQGPQFIFQYYREEENGRGNFPPRFSGLQFPNYSSELNVNALELDDSALYLCASSLDGQTTNEKLFFGSGTQLSVL.

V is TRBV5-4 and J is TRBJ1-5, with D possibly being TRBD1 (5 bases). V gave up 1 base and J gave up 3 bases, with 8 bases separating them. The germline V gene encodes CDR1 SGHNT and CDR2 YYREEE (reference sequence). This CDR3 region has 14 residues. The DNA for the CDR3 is TGTGCCAGCAGCTTGCAGGGTTACAATCAGCCCCAGCATTTT. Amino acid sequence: CASSLQGYNQPQHF.

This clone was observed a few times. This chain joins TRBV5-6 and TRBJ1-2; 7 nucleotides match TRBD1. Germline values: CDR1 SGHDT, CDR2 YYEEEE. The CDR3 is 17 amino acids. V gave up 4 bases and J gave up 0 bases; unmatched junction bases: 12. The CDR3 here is CASSGRQGPLANYGYTF. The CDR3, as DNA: TGTGCCAGCAGCGGAAGACAGGGTCCCTTAGCTAACTATGGCTACACCTTC.

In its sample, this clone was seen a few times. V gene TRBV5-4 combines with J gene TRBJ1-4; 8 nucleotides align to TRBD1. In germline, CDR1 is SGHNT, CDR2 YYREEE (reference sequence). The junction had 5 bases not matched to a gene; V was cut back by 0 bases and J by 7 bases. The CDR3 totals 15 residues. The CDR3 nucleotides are TGTGCCAGCAGCTTGGACCCCGGGACAGGTGAAAAACTGTTTTTT. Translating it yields CASSLDPGTGEKLFF.

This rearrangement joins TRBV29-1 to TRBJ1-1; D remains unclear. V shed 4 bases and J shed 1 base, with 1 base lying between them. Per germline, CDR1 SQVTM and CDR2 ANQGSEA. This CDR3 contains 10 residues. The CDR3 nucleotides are TGCAGCGTTGGGAACACTGAAGCTTTCTTT. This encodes CSVGNTEAFF. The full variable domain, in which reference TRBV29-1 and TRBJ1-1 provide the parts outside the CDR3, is SAVISQKPSRDICQRGTSLTIQCQVDSQVTMMFWYRQQPGQSLTLIATANQGSEATYESGFVIDKFPISRPNLTFSTLTVSNMSPEDSSIYLCSVGNTEAFFGQGTRLTVV.

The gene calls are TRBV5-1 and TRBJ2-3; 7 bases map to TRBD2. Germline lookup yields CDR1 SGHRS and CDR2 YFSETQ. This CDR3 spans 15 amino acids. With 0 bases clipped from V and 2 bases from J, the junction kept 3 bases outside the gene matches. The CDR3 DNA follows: TGCGCCAGCAGCTTGGCGGCGGGGGACACAGATACGCAGTATTTT. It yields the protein CASSLAAGDTDTQYF. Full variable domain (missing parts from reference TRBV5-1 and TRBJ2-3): KAGVTQTPRYLIKTRGQQVTLSCSPISGHRSVSWYQQTPGQGLQFLFEYFSETQRNKGNFPGRFSGRQFSNSRSEMNVSTLELGDSALYLCASSLAAGDTDTQYFGPGTRLTVL.